The text below deals with one TCR beta chain. The antigen remains undetermined. The investigators reverse transcribed all of the isolated RNA, so they sequenced expressed TCRB transcripts. Profiled with immunoSEQ multiplex PCR; TCRdb holds only in-frame clones, not every one. Of 810,000 or so clones detected, 15% to 20% appear once; the ten largest clones hold around 0.02%. These data belong to a study of beta chain features in type 1 diabetes. Background on the study: Healthy donors, compared against patients, showed similar age, gender and cell yields. In all, around 99 million sorted cells from all samples were analyzed. Study-wide results and caveats: Cells with high TCR expression could be over-represented when cDNA is sequenced.

V was cut by 7 bases and J by 3 bases, with 14 bases left in between. Germline V gene sequence: CDR1 MNHNS, CDR2 SASEGT. The length of the CDR3 is 14 residues. Sequencing used naive CD4+ T cells from blood. The chain recombines TRBV6-1 with TRBJ2-3; D remains unclear. This receptor was identified in a woman aged 18-29 years in good health. In DNA, the CDR3 is TGTGCCAGCAAACCGGTAGGGCTAACAGATACGCAGTATTTT. It translates to CASKPVGLTDTQYF.